The next 22 T cell receptor beta chains were all read from a single sample in a study of blood T cell repertoires in COVID-19. Method: immunoSEQ multiplex PCR; TCRdb's copy keeps in-frame clones and lacks some. The repertoire has some 74,000 clones, around 83% of them found once; the top ten carry roughly two fifths. The sample taken for sequencing was peripheral blood. All receptors come from a man older than 75 with acute or convalescent COVID-19.

V is TRBV11-2 and J is TRBJ2-2, with 8 bases lining up with TRBD1. The CDR3 runs 15 residues. Germline lookup yields CDR1 SGHAT and CDR2 FQNNGV. V lost 8 bases and J lost 1; bases outside the gene matches: 6. The CDR3 here is CASSTGTGNTGELFF. The CDR3 DNA reads as TGTGCCAGCTCTACGGGGACAGGGAACACCGGGGAGCTGTTTTTT.

The chain carries TRBV10-1 and TRBJ2-3, with 7 bases fitting TRBD2. The germline CDR1 and CDR2 sequences are WNHNN and SYGVQD (reference sequence). The V gene end was trimmed by 5 bases and the J gene end by 2 bases; junction bases not matched to a gene: 4. The CDR3 is 14 amino acids. The CDR3 protein is CASSSGEPTDTQYF. The CDR3 DNA follows: TGCGCCAGCAGTAGCGGGGAGCCCACAGATACGCAGTATTTT.

This clone was seen repeatedly, ten times or more. V gene TRBV5-4 combines with J gene TRBJ1-1; tentative D call: TRBD1 (6 bases). V gave up 0 bases and J gave up 0 bases, with 6 bases separating them. The CDR3 runs 14 residues. Germline values: CDR1 SGHNT, CDR2 YYREEE (reference sequence). The CDR3 region is CASSLDRVNTEAFF. The CDR3 nucleotides are TGTGCCAGCAGCTTGGACAGGGTGAACACTGAAGCTTTCTTT.

The chain employs TRBV7-9 and TRBJ2-1; 11 bases line up with TRBD2. CDR1 and CDR2 (germline): SEHNR, FQNEAQ (reference sequence). J lost 8 bases, V lost 5 bases, and 8 bases had no gene match. The length of the CDR3 is 15 residues. The CDR3 region is CASSLSGRALDEQFF. The CDR3 DNA sequence: TGTGCCAGCAGCCTTAGCGGGAGGGCCTTAGATGAGCAGTTCTTC.

The rearrangement links TRBV6-5 to TRBJ1-6, with 8 bases that match TRBD1. CDR1 MNHEY and CDR2 SVGAGI come from the germline V gene. This CDR3 is built from 14 residues. With 8 bases clipped from V and 6 bases from J, the junction kept 6 bases outside the gene matches. The CDR3 region has the DNA TGTGCCAGCCGTCACGACAGGGGTAATTCACCCCTCCACTTT. Protein sequence: CASRHDRGNSPLHF.

In its sample, this clone was seen a few times. The rearrangement joins TRBV21-1 to TRBJ1-2; the tabulated D call, TRBD1, remains unverified against the DNA. TRBV21-1 is deemed a pseudogene. The CDR3 loop spans 16 amino acids. The CDR3 loop is CASSETGGQTNYGYTF. CDR3 in DNA: TGTGCCAGCAGCGAGACAGGGGGACAGACTAACTATGGCTACACCTTC.

The gene calls are TRBV6-2 or TRBV6-3 and TRBJ2-7; possible D gene TRBD2, 6 bases. The CDR3 spans 13 residues. V lost 4 bases and J lost 4, with 11 bases in between. Looked up from germline, CDR1 is MNHEY and CDR2 is SVGEGT. CDR3 in DNA: TGTGCCAGCAGTTGGGGACTTTTGTACGAGCAGTACTTC. Its protein product is CASSWGLLYEQYF.

V usage is TRBV18 and J usage is TRBJ2-6; 8 nucleotides align to TRBD1. V shed 4 bases and J 0 bases; nucleotides not matched to a gene: 11. This CDR3 has 19 amino acids. CDR1 is KGHSH and CDR2 is LQKENI in the germline V gene. The CDR3 bases are TGTGCCAGCTCACTGTTCCAGGGACAGGCAAGCTCTGGGGCCAACGTCCTGACTTTC. Amino acid sequence: CASSLFQGQASSGANVLTF.

The chain joins TRBV27 to TRBJ2-1, with 8 bases that match TRBD2. The CDR3 contains 15 residues. The germline gives CDR1 MNHEY, CDR2 SMNVEV (reference sequence). V trimming: 0 bases; J trimming: 10 bases; junction bases outside the gene matches: 8. The CDR3 coding sequence is TGTGCCAGCAGTTTATCAGTCGGGGGGGAGGGAGAGCAGTTCTTC. Translating gives CASSLSVGGEGEQFF.

J is TRBJ1-6 and V is TRBV7-3; 11 nucleotides align to TRBD1. The CDR3 length is 13 residues. The germline CDR1 and CDR2 sequences are SGHTA and FQGTGA. Trimming removed 8 bases from V and 8 bases from J; junction bases left unmatched: 2. The CDR3 DNA reads as TGTGCCAGCGGGGGACAGGGGGATTCACCCCTCCACTTT. Encoded protein: CASGGQGDSPLHF.

The V and J genes are TRBV9 and TRBJ2-3; TRBD2 agrees at 7 bases. Germline V CDR1 and CDR2: SGDLS, YYNGEE. With V trimmed by 0 bases and J by 2 bases, 9 bases remained unmatched. The CDR3 runs 17 residues. This CDR3 is CASSVALGDYNTDTQYF. The CDR3 bases are TGTGCCAGCAGCGTAGCATTGGGGGACTATAACACAGATACGCAGTATTTT.

The chain couples TRBV7-3 to TRBJ2-5; D might be TRBD2 (5 bases). This CDR3 comprises 15 residues. Germline V CDR1 and CDR2: SGHTA, FQGTGA. Trimming took 5 bases from V and 5 from J, leaving 18 bases between them. CDR3 sequence: CASSPGELPGETQYF. CDR3 DNA: TGTGCCAGCAGCCCTGGGGAGTTGCCGGGGGAGACCCAGTACTTC.

This rearrangement joins TRBV5-1 to TRBJ2-3; D unclear. Germline V CDR1 and CDR2: SGHRS, YFSETQ. The length of the CDR3 is 16 residues. The germline V and J ends were trimmed by 0 bases and 0 bases, with 11 bases remaining between them. CDR3 nucleotides: TGCGCCAGCAGCTTGGGAACGGAGTTAAGCACAGATACGCAGTATTTT. Encoded protein: CASSLGTELSTDTQYF.

V and J are TRBV9 and TRBJ1-2; 7 bases match TRBD1. Germline CDR1 is SGDLS and CDR2 is YYNGEE. The CDR3 is 16 amino acids. With V trimmed by 3 bases and J by 6 bases, 14 bases remained unmatched. This chain's CDR3 is CASSEGVKQGSHGYTF. The CDR3 region has the DNA TGTGCCAGCAGCGAGGGGGTTAAACAGGGGAGCCATGGCTACACCTTC.

The chain is built from TRBV5-4 and TRBJ2-3, with TRBD1 matching over 12 bases. This CDR3 contains 16 residues. V shed 5 bases, J shed 4 bases, and the junction held 8 bases outside the gene matches. Germline V gives CDR1 SGHNT, CDR2 YYREEE (reference sequence). The CDR3 DNA reads TGTGCCAGCAGTCTAGGGACAGGGGGCGCGTCAGATACGCAGTATTTT. Protein product: CASSLGTGGASDTQYF.

The chain carries TRBV18 and TRBJ1-1; 7 bases match TRBD1. Trimming at V came to 6 bases and at J to 7 bases, leaving 14 bases not matched to a gene. Germline values: CDR1 KGHSH, CDR2 LQKENI. This CDR3 region has 15 residues. The CDR3 nucleotides are TGTGCCAGCTCCCCTCAGCCGGGACAGAAAGATGAAGCTTTCTTT. It translates to CASSPQPGQKDEAFF.

This chain links TRBV27 with TRBJ2-2; the match to TRBD2 covers 10 bases. Germline loops: CDR1 MNHEY, CDR2 SMNVEV (reference sequence). This CDR3 is 16 amino acids long. With 6 bases clipped from V and 5 bases from J, the junction kept 9 bases outside the gene matches. CDR3 amino acids: CASRSSGRLATGELFF. As DNA, the CDR3 is TGTGCCAGCAGAAGTAGCGGGAGGCTCGCGACCGGGGAGCTGTTTTTT.

A single count supports this clone. J is TRBJ2-3 and V is TRBV29-1, with TRBD1 as a possible D gene (5 bases). The CDR3 is 17 amino acids. V lost 3 bases to trimming and J lost 0 bases, with 19 bases between them. Germline V lookup: CDR1 SQVTM, CDR2 ANQGSEA. The CDR3 nucleotides read TGCAGCGTTGAGTTACAGTGGGGTTCAGGGAGCACAGATACGCAGTATTTT. Protein sequence: CSVELQWGSGSTDTQYF.

This rearrangement joins TRBV28 to TRBJ1-5; a weak D match, TRBD1 (5 bases). V was clipped by 6 bases and J by 4 bases, with 10 bases between them. The CDR3 totals 13 residues. The germline gives CDR1 MDHEN, CDR2 SYDVKM. CDR3 protein: CASRPRVNQPQHF. The CDR3 region has the DNA TGTGCCAGCAGGCCCAGGGTGAATCAGCCCCAGCATTTT.

The V and J genes are TRBV10-3 and TRBJ2-1, with D maybe TRBD2 (5 bases). The V gene lost 3 bases and the J gene lost 9 bases, with 18 bases spanning the gap. This CDR3 has 15 amino acids. Germline V gives CDR1 ENHRY, CDR2 SYGVKD. Here the CDR3 reads CAISDSTTRSGEQFF. The CDR3, as DNA: TGTGCCATCAGTGATTCGACTACTAGGAGCGGTGAGCAGTTCTTC.

The gene calls are TRBV7-2 and TRBJ1-4, with 7 bases lining up with TRBD1. This CDR3 has 17 residues. V gave up 0 bases and J gave up 7 bases; unmatched junction bases: 11. Germline loops: CDR1 SGHTA, CDR2 FQGNSA. In nucleotides, the CDR3 is TGTGCCAGCAGCTTAGCTAGGACAGGAAGCCAGAGTGAAAAACTGTTTTTT. Translating gives CASSLARTGSQSEKLFF. The entire variable domain, with the rest obtained from reference TRBV7-2 and TRBJ1-4, is as follows: GAGVSQSPSNKVTEKGKDVELRCDPISGHTALYWYRQSLGQGLEFLIYFQGNSAPDKSGLPSDRFSAERTGGSVSTLTIQRTQQEDSAVYLCASSLARTGSQSEKLFFGSGTQLSVL.

This chain uses TRBV7-9 with TRBJ1-1, with 11 bases fitting TRBD1. Unmatched junction bases numbered 6, after V lost 2 bases and J lost 10 bases. The CDR3 has 14 amino acids. Germline loops: CDR1 SEHNR, CDR2 FQNEAQ (reference sequence). CDR3: CASSLPGQGAGAFF. CDR3 bases: TGTGCCAGCAGCTTACCAGGACAGGGGGCAGGAGCTTTCTTT.